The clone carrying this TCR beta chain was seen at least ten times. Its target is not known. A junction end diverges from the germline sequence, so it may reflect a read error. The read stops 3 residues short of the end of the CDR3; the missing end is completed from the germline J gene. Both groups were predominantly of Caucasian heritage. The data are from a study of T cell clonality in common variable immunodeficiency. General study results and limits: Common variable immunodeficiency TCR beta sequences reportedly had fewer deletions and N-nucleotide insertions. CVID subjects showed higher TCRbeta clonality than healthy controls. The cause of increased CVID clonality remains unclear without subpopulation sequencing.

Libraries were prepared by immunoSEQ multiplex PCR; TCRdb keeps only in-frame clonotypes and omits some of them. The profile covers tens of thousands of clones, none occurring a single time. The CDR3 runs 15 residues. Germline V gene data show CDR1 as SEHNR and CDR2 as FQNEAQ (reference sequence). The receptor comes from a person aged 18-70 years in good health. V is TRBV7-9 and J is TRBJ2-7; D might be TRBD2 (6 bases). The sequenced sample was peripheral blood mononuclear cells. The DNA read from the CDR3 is TGTGCCAGCAGCGTACGAGGGGAGGCCTCCGACGAG. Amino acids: CASSVRGEASDE. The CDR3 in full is CASSVRGEASDEQYF. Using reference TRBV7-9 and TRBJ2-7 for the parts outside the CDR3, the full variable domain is DTGVSQNPRHKITKRGQNVTFRCDPISEHNRLYWYRQTLGQGPEFLTYFQNEAQLEKSRLLSDRFSAERPKGSFSTLEIQRTEQGDSAMYLCASSVRGEASDEQYFGPGTRLTVT.